This T cell receptor (beta chain) emerged from a study of graft-versus-host responses after intestinal transplantation. The length of the CDR3 is 17 residues. V dropped 5 bases and J dropped 0 bases, with 20 bases sitting between them. The germline V gene encodes CDR1 SGHDT and CDR2 YYEEEE. This table comes from immunoSEQ multiplex PCR, and its TCRdb copy is limited to in-frame clones, with some not included. The table has 96,000 or so clones, 92% seen once; the top ten hold approximately 0.18%. Details on this clone: Antigen unknown.

The V call is TRBV5-6, the J call TRBJ1-2; no reliable D call. This TCR was recovered from a human donor who received an intestinal transplant. This specimen was unstimulated CD4+ T cells sorted from spleen or lymph node cells, taken before intestinal transplant. CDR3 amino acids: CASRRWGERGANYGYTF. Written as DNA, the CDR3 is TGTGCCAGCAGGCGATGGGGAGAGAGAGGAGCTAACTATGGCTACACCTTC.